The 6 T cell receptor beta chains below all came from one sample that was sequenced in a study of technical replicates of blood from a few donors. Measured with immunoSEQ multiplex PCR; TCRdb has only the in-frame clones, and not every one. The profile shows roughly 72,000 clones, 85% to 95% of them singletons. Sample: T cells isolated from PBMCs. The receptors derive from a human donor in good health.

V and J are TRBV19 and TRBJ1-1; D is perhaps TRBD1 (6 bases). CDR1 is LNHDA and CDR2 is SQIVND in the germline V gene (reference sequence). Deletions cut 6 bases from V and 0 bases from J, with 8 bases between. The CDR3 totals 13 residues. CDR3 sequence: CASRGQLNTEAFF. As DNA, the CDR3 is TGTGCCAGTAGAGGACAGTTGAACACTGAAGCTTTCTTT.

The count of this clone is one. The rearrangement uses TRBV9 and TRBJ1-2; D is undetermined. From germline, CDR1 is SGDLS and CDR2 YYNGEE. The V end lost 0 bases, the J end lost 4 bases, and 7 bases lay between the germline ends. The CDR3 contains 13 residues. CDR3 in DNA: TGTGCCAGCAGCGTAGCTGAGGGCTATGGCTACACCTTC. It specifies CASSVAEGYGYTF.

The V call is TRBV21-1, the J call TRBJ1-3; the listed D gene, TRBD1, was not tested against the DNA. TRBV21-1 is annotated as a pseudogene. The CDR3 consists of 15 residues. CDR3 DNA sequence: TGTGCCAGCAGCAAATCAGGGGGCGGAGGAAACACCATATATTTT. This sequence encodes CASSKSGGGGNTIYF.

J is TRBJ1-4 and V is TRBV7-9; 8 bases fit TRBD1. The germline V gene has CDR1 SEHNR and CDR2 FQNEAQ (reference sequence). V was clipped by 4 bases and J by 3 bases; unmatched bases: 10. The CDR3 is 17 residues long. The CDR3 nucleotides are TGTGCCAGCAGCTGGCCAGGGGGCGAGAGGGCTAATGAAAAACTGTTTTTT. Translated, it gives CASSWPGGERANEKLFF.

The V and J genes are TRBV6-5 and TRBJ1-5; 8 nucleotides match TRBD1. Germline lookup yields CDR1 MNHEY and CDR2 SVGAGI. The ends lost 6 bases at V and 5 bases at J; junction bases unmatched: 3. The CDR3 runs to 13 residues. CDR3: CASSSTGDQPQHF. The CDR3 coding sequence is TGTGCCAGCAGCTCGACAGGGGATCAGCCCCAGCATTTT.

The chain is built from TRBV5-6 and TRBJ1-5; D is unclear. The CDR3 is 13 residues long. CDR1 and CDR2 (germline): SGHDT, YYEEEE. V lost 2 bases, J lost 3 bases, and 6 bases lay in between. In DNA form, the CDR3 reads TGTGCCAGCAGCTTACAGTTCAATCAGCCCCAGCATTTT. This sequence encodes CASSLQFNQPQHF.